These 18 T cell receptor beta chains were all obtained from the same sample, sequenced in a study of CXCR3-negative and CXCR3-positive naive CD8 T cells. Study findings and constraints: Higher TRB CDR3 hydrophobicity marked CXCR3-positive naive cells relative to CXCR3-negative naive cells.

The authors made the TRB cDNA libraries by 5' RACE using UMI labels. Following a re-call of the 5' RACE reads, TCRdb has one entry per CDR3 protein and lacks DNA. The data show roughly 50,000 distinct CDR3 sequences, and the top ten clones hold 0.55% to 0.6%. These TCRs are of unknown antigen specificity. The material sequenced was naive CXCR3+ CD8+ T cells from blood. Subset denoted: CD45RO-CCR7+CD27+CD95- naive CD8+ T cells expressing CXCR3 (TNR3+). Receptors originate from a human donor in good health. Some clones in this sample may be carry-over from other donors' samples.

The chain uses TRBV6-6 and TRBJ2-5; there is no DNA to check the TCRdb D call of TRBD1. Germline V gene data show CDR1 as MNHNY and CDR2 as SVGAGI (reference sequence). This CDR3 has 16 residues. CDR3 sequence: CASSYSLTGGLETQYF.

The gene calls are TRBV7-9 and TRBJ2-1; TCRdb picks TRBD1, but there is no DNA to check that call. Germline V gene lookup returns CDR1 SEHNR and CDR2 FQNEAQ (reference sequence). The CDR3 runs 17 residues. This CDR3 is CASSPRTGGTKYNEQFF.

The J gene is TRBJ2-7, the V gene TRBV29-1. This CDR3 comprises 14 residues. The germline V gene has CDR1 SQVTM and CDR2 ANQGSEA. CDR3 protein: CSVEGTVIRGEQYF.

The chain couples TRBV21-1 to TRBJ1-1. TRBV21-1 is noted as a pseudogene. The length of the CDR3 is 17 residues. The CDR3: CASSKVGAGSMNTEAFF.

The CDR3 loop is CASVLGGSYNEQFF. The rearrangement uses TRBV28 and TRBJ2-1; TCRdb returns TRBD2, unconfirmable since there is no DNA. There are 14 residues in the CDR3. Germline CDR1 and CDR2: MDHEN and SYDVKM.

The gene calls are TRBV5-4 and TRBJ2-7; no DNA is available, so the TRBD1 call from TCRdb remains unchecked. Per germline, CDR1 SGHNT and CDR2 YYREEE (reference sequence). There are 14 residues in the CDR3. Here the CDR3 reads CASSLGQYSYEQYF. Full variable domain (remainder filled in from reference TRBV5-4 and TRBJ2-7): ETGVTQSPTHLIKTRGQQVTLRCSSQSGHNTVSWYQQALGQGPQFIFQYYREEENGRGNFPPRFSGLQFPNYSSELNVNALELDDSALYLCASSLGQYSYEQYFGPGTRLTVT.

V and J are TRBV6-2 or TRBV6-3 and TRBJ2-7. Per the germline V gene, CDR1 is MNHEY and CDR2 is SVGEGT. This CDR3 comprises 12 residues. This CDR3 reads CASSYEHYEQYF.

The chain combines TRBV27 with TRBJ1-2; the D call from TCRdb, TRBD1, cannot be confirmed without DNA. CDR3 length: 13 residues. Germline V gene data show CDR1 as MNHEY and CDR2 as SMNVEV (reference sequence). The CDR3 loop reads CASSIGQGDGYTF.

The chain combines TRBV7-9 with TRBJ1-1; TCRdb returns TRBD1, unconfirmable since there is no DNA. Germline CDR1 is SEHNR and CDR2 is FQNEAQ (reference sequence). The CDR3 runs to 14 residues. The CDR3 region is CASRYSQGDTEAFF.

The rearrangement links TRBV12-3 or TRBV12-4 to TRBJ1-5; TCRdb's D gene call, TRBD1, goes unchecked for lack of DNA. CDR3 length: 17 residues. The chain's CDR3 is CASSRFLRSGVNQPQHF.

The chain has TRBV14 and TRBJ2-7. CDR1 is SGHDN, CDR2 FVKESK, per germline. This CDR3 comprises 12 residues. The CDR3: CASSQDGIEQYF.

This chain uses TRBV7-9 with TRBJ2-5; TCRdb lists TRBD2, though no DNA is available to test this call. Germline V lookup: CDR1 SEHNR, CDR2 FQNEAQ (reference sequence). This CDR3 is built from 21 residues. The CDR3 here is CASSLEKDRASGGQWPETQYF.

The rearrangement uses TRBV6-4 and TRBJ2-3; TCRdb indicates TRBD1, and absent DNA this call remains unverified. The CDR3 has 14 amino acids. Germline V gene data show CDR1 as MRHNA and CDR2 as SNTAGT. This CDR3 is CASSAGTSTDTQYF.

The genes are TRBV7-9 and TRBJ1-5. Germline-derived CDR1 and CDR2 are SEHNR and FQNEAQ (reference sequence). CDR3 length equals 15 residues. The CDR3 sequence is CASSLAEGSNQPQHF.

The chain has TRBV9 and TRBJ2-1. CDR3 length: 15 amino acids. Per the germline V gene, CDR1 is SGDLS and CDR2 is YYNGEE. Here the CDR3 reads CASSVGSSSYNEQFF. The whole variable domain, remainder taken from reference TRBV9 and TRBJ2-1, is DSGVTQTPKHLITATGQRVTLRCSPRSGDLSVYWYQQSLDQGLQFLIQYYNGEERAKGNILERFSAQQFPDLHSELNLSSLELGDSALYFCASSVGSSSYNEQFFGPGTRLTVL.

The chain combines TRBV7-8 with TRBJ2-2. CDR1 is SGHVS and CDR2 is FQNEAQ in the germline V gene. This CDR3 comprises 15 residues. This CDR3 reads CASSSDAARTGELFF. Together with reference TRBV7-8 and TRBJ2-2, the CDR3 gives the full variable domain: GAGVSQSPRYKVAKRGQDVALRCDPISGHVSLFWYQQALGQGPEFLTYFQNEAQLDKSGLPSDRFFAERPEGSVSTLKIQRTQQEDSAVYLCASSSDAARTGELFFGEGSRLTVL.

The chain uses TRBV7-9 and TRBJ1-6; TCRdb indicates TRBD1, and absent DNA this call remains unverified. Germline CDR1 SEHNR, CDR2 FQNEAQ (reference sequence). The CDR3 loop spans 16 amino acids. The CDR3 here is CASSLSTGEQLSPLHF.

The gene calls are TRBV6-6 and TRBJ2-5; TCRdb designates TRBD2, a call that cannot be tested without DNA. This CDR3 is 15 amino acids long. Germline V lookup: CDR1 MNHNY, CDR2 SVGAGI (reference sequence). The chain's CDR3 is CASSSTRDLGETQYF.